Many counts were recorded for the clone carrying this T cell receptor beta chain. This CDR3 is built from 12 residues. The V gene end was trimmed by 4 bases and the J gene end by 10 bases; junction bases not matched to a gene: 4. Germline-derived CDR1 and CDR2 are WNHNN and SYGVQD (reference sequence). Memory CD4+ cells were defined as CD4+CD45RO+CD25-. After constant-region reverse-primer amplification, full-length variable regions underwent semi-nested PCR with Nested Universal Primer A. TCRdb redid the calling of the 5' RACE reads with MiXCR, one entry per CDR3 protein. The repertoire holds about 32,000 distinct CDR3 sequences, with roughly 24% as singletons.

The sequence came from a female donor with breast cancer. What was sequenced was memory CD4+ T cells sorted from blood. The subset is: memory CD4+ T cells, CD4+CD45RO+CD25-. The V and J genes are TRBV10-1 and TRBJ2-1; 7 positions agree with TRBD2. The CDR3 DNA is TGCGCCAGCAGTGCGTTGGGAGGGGAGCAGTTCTTC. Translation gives CASSALGGEQFF.